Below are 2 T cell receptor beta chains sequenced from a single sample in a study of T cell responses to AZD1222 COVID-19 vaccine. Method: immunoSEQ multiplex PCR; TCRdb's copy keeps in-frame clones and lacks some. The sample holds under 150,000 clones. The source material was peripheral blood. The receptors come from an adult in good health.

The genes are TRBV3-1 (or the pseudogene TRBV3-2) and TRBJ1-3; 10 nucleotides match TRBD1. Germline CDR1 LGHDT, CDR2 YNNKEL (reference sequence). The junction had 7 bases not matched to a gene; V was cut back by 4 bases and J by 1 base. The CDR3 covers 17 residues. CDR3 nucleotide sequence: TGTGCCAGCAGCCCAAAGGACAGGGGGTGTTCTGGAAACACCATATATTTT. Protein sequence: CASSPKDRGCSGNTIYF.

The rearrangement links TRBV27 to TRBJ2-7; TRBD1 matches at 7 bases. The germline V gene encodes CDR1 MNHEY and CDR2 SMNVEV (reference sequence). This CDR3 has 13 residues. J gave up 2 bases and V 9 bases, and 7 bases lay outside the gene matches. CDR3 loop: CASAPGQPYEQYF. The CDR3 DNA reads TGTGCCAGTGCACCGGGACAGCCCTACGAGCAGTACTTC.